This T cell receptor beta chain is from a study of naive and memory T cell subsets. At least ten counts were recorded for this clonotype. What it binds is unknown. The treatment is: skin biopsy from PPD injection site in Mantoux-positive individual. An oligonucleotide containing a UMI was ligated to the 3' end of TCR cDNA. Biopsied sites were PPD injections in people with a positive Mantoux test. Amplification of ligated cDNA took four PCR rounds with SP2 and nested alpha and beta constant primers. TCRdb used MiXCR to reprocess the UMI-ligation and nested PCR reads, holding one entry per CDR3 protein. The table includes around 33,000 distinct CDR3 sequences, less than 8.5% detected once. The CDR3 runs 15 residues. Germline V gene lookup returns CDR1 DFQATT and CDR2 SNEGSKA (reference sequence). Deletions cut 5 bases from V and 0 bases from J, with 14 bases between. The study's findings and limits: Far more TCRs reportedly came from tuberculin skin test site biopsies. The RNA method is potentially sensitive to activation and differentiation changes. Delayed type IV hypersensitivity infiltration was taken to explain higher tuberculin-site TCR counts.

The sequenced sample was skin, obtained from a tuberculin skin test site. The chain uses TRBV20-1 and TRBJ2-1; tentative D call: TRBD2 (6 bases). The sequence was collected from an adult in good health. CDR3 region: CSAGDSRSSYNEQFF. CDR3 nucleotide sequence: TGCAGTGCTGGGGACTCCCGGAGCTCCTACAATGAGCAGTTCTTC.